Given below is one TCR beta chain in context. The data originate from a study of blood T cell repertoires in COVID-19. Across the whole study: There were acute and convalescent COVID-19 samples, and they came from the United States, Italy and Spain. T cells, B-cell-depleted T cells, or PBMCs supplied cDNA or gDNA.

Produced via immunoSEQ multiplex PCR; TCRdb's table is partial and in-frame only. The data contain roughly 240,000 clones, approximately 85% of them singletons. Germline values: CDR1 LGHNA, CDR2 YSLEER. The CDR3 has 12 residues. The trim removed 3 bases at V and 10 bases at J, leaving 3 bases unmatched. Sample: peripheral blood. The TCR was taken from a man between 45 and 60 years old with COVID-19, enrolled during active disease. V usage is TRBV4-3 and J usage is TRBJ2-3; 8 positions match TRBD1. CDR3 sequence reads: CASSQTGVAQYF. The CDR3 DNA follows: TGCGCCAGCAGCCAGACAGGGGTCGCGCAGTATTTT.